The TCR beta chain described here comes from a study of CD8 T cells in ankylosing spondylitis. V lost 5 bases and J lost 3, with 8 bases in between. The CDR3 spans 12 residues. CDR1 is MNHNY, CDR2 SVGAGI, per germline (reference sequence). To note about this clonotype: The antigen is unknown.

TCRdb re-called the 5' RACE reads through MiXCR, storing one row per CDR3 protein. Among a few hundred thousand distinct CDR3 sequences, roughly 18% were seen once, and the ten largest hold over 0.9%. Study-wide points: The study looked at matched synovial fluid samples from ankylosing spondylitis patients. Disease-linked clones were reported to be significantly enriched there. Ankylosing spondylitis blood seemed to carry a telltale TCR beta motif made of eight highly homologous variants.

The sequenced material came from blood, either unsorted or a sorted T cell fraction (not recorded which). This sequence joins TRBV6-6 and TRBJ2-7; D is uncertain. This TCR was recovered from a male donor with ankylosing spondylitis. CDR3 bases: TGTGCCAGCAGTGGGAATTACTACGAGCAGTACTTC. Residues: CASSGNYYEQYF.